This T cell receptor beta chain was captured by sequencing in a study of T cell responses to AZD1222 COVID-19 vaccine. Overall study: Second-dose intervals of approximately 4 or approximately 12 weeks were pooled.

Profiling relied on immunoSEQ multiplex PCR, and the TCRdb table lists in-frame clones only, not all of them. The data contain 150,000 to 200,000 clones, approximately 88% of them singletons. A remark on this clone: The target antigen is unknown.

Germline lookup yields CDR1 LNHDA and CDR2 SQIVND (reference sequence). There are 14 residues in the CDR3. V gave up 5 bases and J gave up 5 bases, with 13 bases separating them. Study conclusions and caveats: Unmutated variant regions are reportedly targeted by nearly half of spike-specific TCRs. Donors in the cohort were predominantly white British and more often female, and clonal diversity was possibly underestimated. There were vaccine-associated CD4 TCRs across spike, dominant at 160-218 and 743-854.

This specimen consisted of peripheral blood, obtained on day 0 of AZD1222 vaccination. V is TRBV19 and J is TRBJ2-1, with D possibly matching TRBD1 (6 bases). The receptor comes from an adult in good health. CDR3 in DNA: TGTGCCAGTAGTCCAGGGACATTTAACAATGAGCAGTTCTTC. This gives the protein CASSPGTFNNEQFF.